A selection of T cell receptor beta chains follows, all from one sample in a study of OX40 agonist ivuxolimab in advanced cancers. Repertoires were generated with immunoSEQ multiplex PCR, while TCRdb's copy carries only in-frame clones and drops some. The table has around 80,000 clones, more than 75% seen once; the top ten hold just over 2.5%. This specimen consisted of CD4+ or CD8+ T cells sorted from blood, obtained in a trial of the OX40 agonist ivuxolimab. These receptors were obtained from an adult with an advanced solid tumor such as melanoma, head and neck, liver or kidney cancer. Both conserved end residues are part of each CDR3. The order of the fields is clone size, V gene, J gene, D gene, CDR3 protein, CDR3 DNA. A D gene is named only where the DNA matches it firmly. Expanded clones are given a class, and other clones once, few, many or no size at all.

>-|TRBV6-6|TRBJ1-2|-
CASSGPTGRDYGYTF
TGTGCCAGCAGTGGACCCACAGGGAGGGACTATGGCTACACCTTC
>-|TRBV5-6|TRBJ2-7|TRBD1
CASSKGQGAVSYEQYF
TGTGCCAGCAGCAAGGGACAGGGGGCCGTCTCCTACGAGCAGTACTTC
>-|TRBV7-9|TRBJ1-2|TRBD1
CASSLEVGQGTFYGYTF
TGTGCCAGCAGCTTAGAGGTCGGACAGGGGACGTTCTATGGCTACACCTTC
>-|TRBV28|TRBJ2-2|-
CATGGLSNTGELFF
TGTGCCACCGGGGGGCTTTCGAACACCGGGGAGCTGTTTTTT
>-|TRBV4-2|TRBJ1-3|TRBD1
CASSQMVGTGGNTIYF
TGTGCCAGCAGCCAAATGGTTGGGACAGGGGGAAACACCATATATTTT
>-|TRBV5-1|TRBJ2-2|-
CASSLASQANTGELFF
TGCGCCAGCAGCTTGGCGTCACAAGCGAACACCGGGGAGCTGTTTTTT
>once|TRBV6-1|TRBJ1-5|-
CASSERGGTQPQHF
TGTGCCAGCAGTGAAAGGGGGGGTACTCAGCCCCAGCATTTT
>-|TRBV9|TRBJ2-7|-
CASSVGGRGHTYEQYF
TGTGCCAGCAGCGTAGGCGGGCGGGGACACACCTACGAGCAGTACTTC
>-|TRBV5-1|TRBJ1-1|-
CASSLEGQPNTEAFF
TGCGCCAGCAGCTTGGAGGGGCAGCCGAACACTGAAGCTTTCTTT
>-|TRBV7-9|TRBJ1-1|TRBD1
CASSWDRAEAFF
TGTGCCAGCAGCTGGGACAGGGCTGAAGCTTTCTTT
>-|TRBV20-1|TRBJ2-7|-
CSARDFYEQYF
TGCAGTGCTCGCGACTTCTACGAGCAGTACTTC
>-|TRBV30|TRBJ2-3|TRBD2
CAWSVREADTQYF
TGTGCCTGGAGTGTACGGGAGGCAGATACGCAGTATTTT
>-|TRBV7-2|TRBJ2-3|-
CASSLVAEFTDTQYF
TGTGCCAGCAGCTTAGTGGCAGAATTCACAGATACGCAGTATTTT
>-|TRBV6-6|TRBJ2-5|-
CASSYLSREETQYF
TGTGCCAGCAGTTACTTGTCTCGGGAAGAGACCCAGTACTTC
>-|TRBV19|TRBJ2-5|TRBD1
CASSDRAIQETQYF
TGTGCCAGTAGCGACAGGGCGATCCAAGAGACCCAGTACTTC
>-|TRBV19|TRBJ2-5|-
CASSLDTGATQYF
TGTGCCAGTAGTCTGGACACGGGGGCGACCCAGTACTTC
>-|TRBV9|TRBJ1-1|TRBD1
CAIHRDRDTEAFF
TGTGCCATCCACCGGGACAGGGACACTGAAGCTTTCTTT
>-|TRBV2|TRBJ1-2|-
CASSEDASVGGYTF
TGTGCCAGCAGCGAAGACGCATCAGTCGGAGGCTACACCTTC
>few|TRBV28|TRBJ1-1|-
CASRPQRNTEAFF
TGTGCCAGCAGACCTCAAAGAAACACTGAAGCTTTCTTT
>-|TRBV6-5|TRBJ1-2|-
CASSYSGYYGYTF
TGTGCCAGCAGTTACTCAGGGTACTATGGCTACACCTTC
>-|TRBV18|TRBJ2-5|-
CASSPIPSGNQETQYF
TGTGCCAGCTCACCTATCCCATCAGGGAACCAAGAGACCCAGTACTTC
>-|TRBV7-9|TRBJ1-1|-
CASSATLNTEAFF
TGTGCCAGCAGCGCCACCTTGAACACTGAAGCTTTCTTT
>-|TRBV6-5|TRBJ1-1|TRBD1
CASSRDRGLNTEAFF
TGTGCCAGCAGTCGGGACAGGGGTTTGAACACTGAAGCTTTCTTT
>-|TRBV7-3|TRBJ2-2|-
CASSADPTGELFF
TGTGCCAGCAGCGCTGATCCGACCGGGGAGCTGTTTTTT
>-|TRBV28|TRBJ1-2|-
CASSLGFDGYTF
TGTGCCAGCAGTTTGGGGTTCGATGGCTACACCTTC
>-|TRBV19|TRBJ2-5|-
CASSIRRNQETQYF
TGTGCCAGTAGTATAAGGCGGAACCAAGAGACCCAGTACTTC
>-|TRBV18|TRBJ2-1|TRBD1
CASSHTDRGKRSYNEQFF
TGTGCCAGCTCACATACTGACAGGGGGAAGAGGTCCTACAATGAGCAGTTCTTC